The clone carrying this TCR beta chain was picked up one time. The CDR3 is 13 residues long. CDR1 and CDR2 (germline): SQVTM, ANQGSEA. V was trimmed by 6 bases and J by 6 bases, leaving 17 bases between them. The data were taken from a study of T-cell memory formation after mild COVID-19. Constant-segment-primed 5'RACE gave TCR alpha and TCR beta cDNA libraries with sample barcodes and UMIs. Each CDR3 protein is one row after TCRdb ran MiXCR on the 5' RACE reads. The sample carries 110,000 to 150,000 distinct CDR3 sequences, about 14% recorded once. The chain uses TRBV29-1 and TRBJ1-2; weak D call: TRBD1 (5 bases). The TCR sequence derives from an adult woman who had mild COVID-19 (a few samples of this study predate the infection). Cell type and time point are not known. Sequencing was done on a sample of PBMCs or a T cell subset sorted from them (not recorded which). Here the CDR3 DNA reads TGCAGCGTAGCGGACATCCGGGGGGATGGCTACACCTTC. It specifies CSVADIRGDGYTF.